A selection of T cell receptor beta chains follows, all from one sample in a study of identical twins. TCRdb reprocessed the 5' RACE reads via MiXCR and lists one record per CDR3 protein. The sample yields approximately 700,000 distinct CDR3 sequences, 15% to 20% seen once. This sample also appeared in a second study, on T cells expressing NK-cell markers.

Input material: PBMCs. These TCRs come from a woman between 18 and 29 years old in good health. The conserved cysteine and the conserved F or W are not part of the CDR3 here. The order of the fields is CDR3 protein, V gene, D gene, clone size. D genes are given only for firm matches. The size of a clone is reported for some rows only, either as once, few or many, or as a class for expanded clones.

CDR3 protein: ASSPFKCGANVLT; V gene: TRBV27; D gene: -; clone size: -
CDR3 protein: ASSKQDSGNTIY; V gene: TRBV12-3/TRBV12-4; D gene: -; clone size: few
CDR3 protein: SGQRRQETQY; V gene: TRBV29-1; D gene: -; clone size: few
CDR3 protein: ASSYGGGPYEQY; V gene: TRBV6-5; D gene: -; clone size: -
CDR3 protein: ASSDAADTQY; V gene: TRBV25-1; D gene: -; clone size: -
CDR3 protein: ATVRQGALSGELF; V gene: TRBV10-2; D gene: TRBD1; clone size: -
CDR3 protein: ASSLSVRSYEQY; V gene: TRBV5-4; D gene: -; clone size: -
CDR3 protein: ASSAYSGGFTDTQY; V gene: TRBV25-1; D gene: TRBD2; clone size: -
CDR3 protein: SARQVRSEAF; V gene: TRBV20-1; D gene: -; clone size: few
CDR3 protein: ASSPHIGERRDNEQF; V gene: TRBV18; D gene: -; clone size: -
CDR3 protein: ASSPRVYYEQY; V gene: TRBV7-2; D gene: -; clone size: -
CDR3 protein: ASSFGTKNIQY; V gene: TRBV12-3/TRBV12-4; D gene: -; clone size: -
CDR3 protein: ASLGRGYNEQF; V gene: TRBV7-2; D gene: -; clone size: -
CDR3 protein: ASSSRGRGTSNQPQH; V gene: TRBV6-5; D gene: -; clone size: few
CDR3 protein: SVDQGQQETQY; V gene: TRBV29-1; D gene: TRBD1; clone size: few
CDR3 protein: ASTPDITYEQY; V gene: TRBV25-1; D gene: -; clone size: many
CDR3 protein: ASRTGLAGEQY; V gene: TRBV6-1; D gene: TRBD2; clone size: -
CDR3 protein: ASSKLAGVGDTQY; V gene: TRBV12-3/TRBV12-4; D gene: TRBD2; clone size: many
CDR3 protein: ASSLEYGNEQF; V gene: TRBV11-3; D gene: -; clone size: -
CDR3 protein: ASSSPTGDSYEQY; V gene: TRBV13; D gene: TRBD1; clone size: few
CDR3 protein: ATAQGYYEQY; V gene: TRBV15; D gene: -; clone size: -
CDR3 protein: ASLAQGVTEAF; V gene: TRBV2; D gene: -; clone size: few
CDR3 protein: AISPDRRDQPQH; V gene: TRBV10-3; D gene: -; clone size: few
CDR3 protein: AISVGPGQGDEKLF; V gene: TRBV10-3; D gene: TRBD1; clone size: many
CDR3 protein: ASSHTEAF; V gene: TRBV11-3; D gene: -; clone size: -
CDR3 protein: ASAPGTAEGQPQH; V gene: TRBV12-5; D gene: TRBD1; clone size: many
CDR3 protein: SAFGTSNNEQF; V gene: TRBV20-1; D gene: TRBD2; clone size: -
CDR3 protein: ASSYRSSGSHEQY; V gene: TRBV6-5; D gene: TRBD2; clone size: -
CDR3 protein: ASSRREDTQY; V gene: TRBV6-5; D gene: -; clone size: -
CDR3 protein: ASSLEDRATHLDNEQF; V gene: TRBV11-2; D gene: TRBD1; clone size: once
CDR3 protein: AISESFGGRAYEQF; V gene: TRBV10-3; D gene: TRBD2; clone size: few
CDR3 protein: ASSPQVSSSYNEQF; V gene: TRBV5-1; D gene: -; clone size: few
CDR3 protein: ASSETSGGYNEQF; V gene: TRBV6-1; D gene: TRBD2; clone size: -
CDR3 protein: ASSFPGWGGYT; V gene: TRBV12-3/TRBV12-4; D gene: -; clone size: -
CDR3 protein: SARDEVRKEIQY; V gene: TRBV20-1; D gene: -; clone size: -
CDR3 protein: AISDGTGYGYT; V gene: TRBV10-3; D gene: TRBD1; clone size: few
CDR3 protein: ASSQDGRDTQY; V gene: TRBV3-1; D gene: -; clone size: -
CDR3 protein: ASSLGAGYTEAF; V gene: TRBV5-5; D gene: -; clone size: -
CDR3 protein: ASRFSLISNEQY; V gene: TRBV12-3/TRBV12-4; D gene: -; clone size: few
CDR3 protein: ASSSIHSGGNEQF; V gene: TRBV12-3/TRBV12-4; D gene: TRBD2; clone size: -
CDR3 protein: ASSVAGGPGNEQF; V gene: TRBV9; D gene: TRBD2; clone size: few